This T cell receptor (beta chain) is from a study of CD8+ T cells in alopecia areata. Findings of the study overall: TCR sharing across patients was less clear than in mice, possibly HLA-related. Normal scalp showed lower clonality than lesional scalp, especially alopecia totalis/universalis.

With regard to this clone: Its specificity is not known.

RNA was isolated and reverse transcribed to cDNA, the sequencing template. Repertoires were generated with immunoSEQ multiplex PCR, while TCRdb's copy carries only in-frame clones and drops some. The sample records 200,000 or so clones, roughly 56% being singletons. Germline CDR1 is MNHEY and CDR2 is SVGAGI. The CDR3 spans 12 residues. Trimming removed 8 bases from V and 1 base from J, with 5 bases in between. The sequence was collected from a human donor in good health. This sequence joins TRBV6-5 and TRBJ2-2; D remains unclear. Sequences were obtained from CD8+ T cells sorted from blood. The CDR3 is CASAGNTGELFF. Here the CDR3 DNA reads TGTGCCAGCGCAGGGAACACCGGGGAGCTGTTTTTT.